The 2 T cell receptor beta chains below come from one sample, sequenced in a study of glioma-infiltrating T cells. The iRepertoire nested amplicon-rescue multiplex PCR amplified TCR alpha and beta CDR3s from RNA. TCRdb itself ran the multiplex PCR reads through MiXCR, one entry per CDR3 protein. Of roughly 200,000 distinct CDR3 sequences detected, 32% appear once; the ten largest clones hold around 20%. The sample taken for sequencing was glioma tissue, nonneoplastic brain tissue, or PBMCs (not recorded which). The origin of the receptors is a human donor with low-grade glioma or glioblastoma, undergoing nonglioma brain surgery, or in good health (not recorded which).

V usage is TRBV20-1 and J usage is TRBJ2-3, with 9 nucleotides matching TRBD2. Trimming at V came to 1 base and at J to 1 base, leaving 0 bases not matched to a gene. Germline loops: CDR1 DFQATT, CDR2 SNEGSKA (reference sequence). The CDR3 spans 14 residues. The CDR3 sequence is CSARGLAGTDTQYF. CDR3 sequence (DNA): TGCAGTGCTAGAGGACTAGCGGGCACAGATACGCAGTATTTT.

V and J are TRBV4-1 and TRBJ1-2, with D perhaps TRBD1 (6 bases). V was clipped by 1 base and J by 0 bases, with 15 bases between them. This CDR3 is built from 17 residues. CDR1 and CDR2 from the germline V gene are MGHRA and YSYEKL. The CDR3 sequence is CASSQGGRTETNYGYTF. The DNA of the CDR3 is TGCGCCAGCAGCCAAGGAGGGAGGACAGAGACTAACTATGGCTACACCTTC.